This T cell receptor (beta chain) was sequenced for a study of cytomegalovirus exposure and HLA in healthy donors. This clone has more than one count but fewer than ten. Germline V gene lookup returns CDR1 SGHRS and CDR2 YFSETQ. Trimming shortened V by 1 base and J by 4 bases, and 18 bases separated the two germline ends. The CDR3 is 16 residues long. Separation from the roughly 670-subject first cohort characterized the roughly 110-subject validation cohort, to which the donors belonged. TCRdb keeps only in-frame clones here, not all; method: immunoSEQ multiplex PCR. The data hold about 180,000 clones, with approximately 87% observed a single time.

The sequenced material came from PBMCs. The source is a woman aged 25 to 39 in good health and CMV-seronegative. This chain joins TRBV5-1 and TRBJ2-7, with D possibly matching TRBD1 (7 bases). The CDR3 is CASSLRAGQTPYEQYF. The DNA for the CDR3 is TGCGCCAGCAGCTTGCGCGCGGGACAGACACCGTACGAGCAGTACTTC.